These T cell receptor beta chains were read from a single sample in a study of blood T cell repertoires in COVID-19. TCRdb's copy holds only in-frame clones and misses some; the assay was immunoSEQ multiplex PCR. The sample carries roughly 77,000 clones, approximately 90% recorded once. Material: peripheral blood. These receptors came from a woman of 80 years or more with active COVID-19. Both conserved end residues are part of each CDR3. The order of the fields is J gene, V gene, clone size, D gene, CDR3 DNA, CDR3 protein. A D gene is named only where the DNA matches it firmly. Only some rows state a clone size, as once, few, many or a class for expanded clones.

J: TRBJ2-7
V: TRBV2
size: -
D: TRBD2
DNA: TGTGCCAGCAGTGTAGCGGGAGAGACCTACGAGCAGTACTTC
CDR3: CASSVAGETYEQYF

J: TRBJ1-2
V: TRBV27
size: -
D: -
DNA: TGTGCCAGCAGTTCAAACCGGGACACCAGTGGCTACACCTTC
CDR3: CASSSNRDTSGYTF

J: TRBJ2-1
V: TRBV25-1
size: -
D: TRBD1
DNA: TGTGCCAGCGTCGAGGGGGCGCGTAATGAGCAGTTCTTC
CDR3: CASVEGARNEQFF

J: TRBJ2-3
V: TRBV2
size: once
D: -
DNA: TGTGCCAGCAGTCTTAGCACAGATACGCAGTATTTT
CDR3: CASSLSTDTQYF

J: TRBJ2-7
V: TRBV4-3
size: -
D: -
DNA: TGCGCCAGCAGCCAAGGGTGGGGCTCAGTCGGTACCGAGCAGTACTTC
CDR3: CASSQGWGSVGTEQYF

J: TRBJ2-1
V: TRBV5-4
size: once
D: -
DNA: TGTGCCAGCAGCTTCGGAACCGGGAGAAACAATGAGCAGTTCTTC
CDR3: CASSFGTGRNNEQFF

J: TRBJ2-3
V: TRBV15
size: -
D: TRBD2
DNA: TGTGCCACCAGCAGAGTGGGCGGGAGGGCCAAAGATACGCAGTATTTT
CDR3: CATSRVGGRAKDTQYF

J: TRBJ2-1
V: TRBV4-1
size: -
D: TRBD2
DNA: TGCGCCAGCAGCCAAGATTGGGGACTAGGAGGTGAGCAGTTCTTC
CDR3: CASSQDWGLGGEQFF

J: TRBJ2-3
V: TRBV28
size: -
D: TRBD2
DNA: TGTGCCAGCAGTTCGCCCGGGACTAGCGGGAGGCCCATCGCAGATACGCAGTATTTT
CDR3: CASSSPGTSGRPIADTQYF

J: TRBJ2-1
V: TRBV7-2
size: once
D: -
DNA: TGTGCCAGCAGCTTCGGGATCGGCGGTGATGAGCAGTTCTTC
CDR3: CASSFGIGGDEQFF

J: TRBJ1-1
V: TRBV30
size: -
D: TRBD1
DNA: TGTGCCTGGACCGACAGGGGAGACACTGAAGCTTTCTTT
CDR3: CAWTDRGDTEAFF

J: TRBJ2-7
V: TRBV6-5
size: -
D: TRBD2
DNA: TGTGCCAGCACCGGACTAGCGGGGCCCTACGAGCAGTACTTC
CDR3: CASTGLAGPYEQYF

J: TRBJ2-1
V: TRBV7-9
size: -
D: -
DNA: TGTGCCAGCACCGGCGGGGAGGGGGAGGTTCACAATGAGCAGTTCTTC
CDR3: CASTGGEGEVHNEQFF

J: TRBJ2-7
V: TRBV6-2/TRBV6-3
size: -
D: -
DNA: TGTGCCAGCAGTTACGCAGGGACCTACGAGCAGTACTTC
CDR3: CASSYAGTYEQYF

J: TRBJ2-1
V: TRBV7-9
size: -
D: -
DNA: TGTGCCAGCAGCTTAGCGCAGATGGCGGAAACCTCCTACAATGAGCAGTTCTTC
CDR3: CASSLAQMAETSYNEQFF

J: TRBJ1-3
V: TRBV9
size: -
D: TRBD1
DNA: TGTGCCAGCAGCGTAGAAGGGACAGGGGGGAACACCATATATTTT
CDR3: CASSVEGTGGNTIYF

J: TRBJ2-1
V: TRBV6-6
size: -
D: TRBD2
DNA: TGTGCCAGCAGTACCACGAGCGGGGATATCTACAATGAGCAGTTCTTC
CDR3: CASSTTSGDIYNEQFF

J: TRBJ2-3
V: TRBV11-2
size: -
D: TRBD1
DNA: TGTGCCAGCAGCTTGAGGGGGCCGGTAGATACGCAGTATTTT
CDR3: CASSLRGPVDTQYF

J: TRBJ1-4
V: TRBV2
size: -
D: -
DNA: TGTGCCAGCAAGGTAACGGGAACTAATGAAAAACTGTTTTTT
CDR3: CASKVTGTNEKLFF

J: TRBJ1-4
V: TRBV10-2
size: -
D: TRBD1
DNA: TGCGCCAGCAGCCGAGGGGTACTACAGGGGAATGAAAAACTGTTTTTT
CDR3: CASSRGVLQGNEKLFF

J: TRBJ2-1
V: TRBV7-9
size: -
D: TRBD2
DNA: TGTGCCAGCAGCTTGCCCACCCAAACTAGCGGGGCCTACAATGAGCAGTTCTTC
CDR3: CASSLPTQTSGAYNEQFF

J: TRBJ1-3
V: TRBV7-9
size: -
D: TRBD1
DNA: TGTGCCAGCAGCATCTCGGGGACAGGGACGGTCGGAGGATATTTT
CDR3: CASSISGTGTVGGYF

J: TRBJ1-2
V: TRBV9
size: -
D: TRBD1
DNA: TGTGCCAGCAGCGTAGGGGGACAGGAAGCCTATGGCTACACCTTC
CDR3: CASSVGGQEAYGYTF

J: TRBJ1-6
V: TRBV6-5
size: -
D: -
DNA: TGTGCCAGCAGTTACTCGGAAAGGGGTTTAAGTTCACCCCTCCACTTT
CDR3: CASSYSERGLSSPLHF

J: TRBJ2-1
V: TRBV29-1
size: -
D: TRBD2
DNA: TGCAGCGTTGAAAGGCATACTAGCGGGAGTAATGAGCAGTTCTTC
CDR3: CSVERHTSGSNEQFF

J: TRBJ2-1
V: TRBV28
size: -
D: TRBD1
DNA: TGTGCCAGCACTAGACTGCGGGACAGGCCAGGTGTGCAGTTCTTC
CDR3: CASTRLRDRPGVQFF

J: TRBJ2-7
V: TRBV15
size: -
D: -
DNA: TGTGCCACCAGCAGCTTACTAGGTAGGGATTCTTACGAGCAGTACTTC
CDR3: CATSSLLGRDSYEQYF

J: TRBJ1-1
V: TRBV18
size: -
D: -
DNA: TGTGCCAGCTCACTTAATAAGAACACTGAAGCTTTCTTT
CDR3: CASSLNKNTEAFF

J: TRBJ2-1
V: TRBV3-1/TRBV3-2
size: -
D: TRBD2
DNA: TGTGCCAGCAGAAGACTAGCGGGGGACTACAATGAGCAGTTCTTC
CDR3: CASRRLAGDYNEQFF

J: TRBJ2-7
V: TRBV5-4
size: -
D: TRBD1
DNA: TGTGCCAGCAGCACTCCGACAGGGGGGGGCTACGAGCAGTACTTC
CDR3: CASSTPTGGGYEQYF